A single sample gave rise to the 26 T cell receptor beta chains below, sequenced in a study of T cell responses to AZD1222 COVID-19 vaccine. Method: immunoSEQ multiplex PCR; TCRdb's copy keeps in-frame clones and lacks some. The sample shows about 110,000 clones, about 90% of them seen only once. Sequences were derived from peripheral blood, sampled 28 days after the second AZD1222 dose. The receptors come from an adult who received the AZD1222 COVID-19 vaccine.

The chain couples TRBV15 to TRBJ1-1, with D perhaps TRBD1 (6 bases). Trimming took off 5 bases at V and 4 bases at J, with 11 bases between the two ends. Germline V gene sequence: CDR1 LNHNV, CDR2 YYDKDF (reference sequence). The CDR3 sequence is 13 residues long. The CDR3 spells CATSGRGFTEAFF. The DNA for the CDR3 is TGTGCCACCAGCGGCAGGGGATTCACTGAAGCTTTCTTT.

The CDR3 reads CASSDLGKNTGELFF. Here the CDR3 DNA reads TGTGCCAGCAGTGATTTGGGGAAGAACACCGGGGAGCTGTTTTTT. The genes are TRBV6-1 and TRBJ2-2; D unclear. Trimming cost V 3 bases and J 1 base, with 9 bases left between them. This CDR3 has 15 amino acids. Germline CDR1 reads MNHNS; CDR2 reads SASEGT.

The chain joins TRBV18 to TRBJ1-4, with TRBD1 as a possible D gene (6 bases). The CDR3 runs 16 residues. The V and J ends lost 0 bases and 5 bases respectively, with 13 bases between them. Germline V gene data show CDR1 as KGHSH and CDR2 as LQKENI. The CDR3 spells CASSPPSGVRNEKLFF. CDR3 nucleotide sequence: TGTGCCAGCTCACCACCCTCAGGGGTTAGGAATGAAAAACTGTTTTTT.

The chain is built from TRBV5-1 and TRBJ2-5, with D perhaps matching TRBD1 or TRBD2 (6 bases each). Germline-derived CDR1 and CDR2 are SGHRS and YFSETQ. V was clipped by 4 bases and J by 5 bases, with 18 bases between them. This CDR3 contains 15 residues. The CDR3 DNA is TGCGCCAGCAGCATCGGGGGCCTTACCGGGGAGACCCAGTACTTC. It encodes CASSIGGLTGETQYF.

The rearrangement links TRBV19 to TRBJ2-7; 12 nucleotides line up with TRBD2. Germline V gene data show CDR1 as LNHDA and CDR2 as SQIVND (reference sequence). CDR3 length: 16 amino acids. Germline trimming cut 8 bases from V and 1 base from J; bases unmatched to any gene: 9. CDR3: CASARLAGANSYEQYF. The CDR3 DNA follows: TGTGCCAGTGCGCGACTAGCGGGGGCGAATTCCTACGAGCAGTACTTC.

This chain joins TRBV23-1 and TRBJ1-4, with TRBD1 matching over 10 bases. TRBV23-1 has ORF status, its function being uncertain. The V and J ends lost 2 bases and 8 bases, in that order; junction bases with no gene match: 11. The length of the CDR3 is 17 residues. CDR3 nucleotide sequence: TGCGCCAGCAGTCAAGCTTCCGACAGGGGGCGTGGGGAAAAACTGTTTTTT. Translating it yields CASSQASDRGRGEKLFF.

The chain joins TRBV7-9 to TRBJ1-4; D gene ambiguous. This CDR3 has 11 residues. Germline CDR1 and CDR2: SEHNR and FQNEAQ (reference sequence). V was trimmed by 11 bases and J by 7 bases, leaving 11 bases between them. The CDR3 loop is CACVKGEKLFF. In DNA, the CDR3 is TGTGCCTGCGTTAAGGGTGAAAAACTGTTTTTT.

This chain links TRBV3-1 (or the pseudogene TRBV3-2) with TRBJ2-1; TRBD2 matches 8 bases. The CDR3 length is 12 residues. The V gene's germline CDR1 is LGHDT and CDR2 YNNKEL (reference sequence). V shed 7 bases and J 9 bases; nucleotides not matched to a gene: 5. In nucleotides, the CDR3 is TGTGCCAGCACCGTCGGGGGGGCTGAGCAGTTCTTC. Its translation: CASTVGGAEQFF.

The CDR3: CSVRHFQETQYF. In DNA, the CDR3 is TGCAGCGTTAGACACTTCCAAGAGACCCAGTACTTC. The chain combines TRBV29-1 with TRBJ2-5; D not resolved. Per germline, CDR1 SQVTM and CDR2 ANQGSEA. Trimming stripped 5 bases from V and 1 base from J, with 8 bases between. CDR3 size: 12 residues.

The V and J genes are TRBV7-8 and TRBJ1-2; no clear D. From germline, CDR1 is SGHVS and CDR2 FQNEAQ. V was shortened by 2 bases and J by 6 bases, with 10 bases between the two germline ends. This CDR3 has 13 amino acids. The CDR3 protein is CASSLNRGNGYTF. DNA of the CDR3: TGTGCCAGCAGCTTAAACCGGGGAAATGGCTACACCTTC.

The gene calls are TRBV27 and TRBJ1-6; D is possibly TRBD1 (5 bases). Trimming shortened V by 2 bases and J by 6 bases, and 11 bases separated the two germline ends. The germline CDR1 and CDR2 sequences are MNHEY and SMNVEV (reference sequence). The CDR3 contains 15 residues. The CDR3 spells CASSLQGVRNSPLHF. DNA for the CDR3: TGTGCCAGCAGTTTACAAGGGGTCCGTAATTCACCCCTCCACTTT.

V and J are TRBV21-1 and TRBJ2-2; the DNA was not used to check the table's D call, TRBD2. TRBV21-1 is designated a pseudogene. The CDR3 is 18 residues long. The CDR3 DNA is TGTGCCAGCAGCAAAGAATTAGCTGAGGTCGCGAACACCGGGGAGCTGTTTTTT. It specifies CASSKELAEVANTGELFF.

The chain joins TRBV4-1 to TRBJ2-1, with D unresolved. CDR3 length: 12 residues. Germline values: CDR1 MGHRA, CDR2 YSYEKL. V was trimmed by 2 bases and J by 6 bases, leaving 5 bases between them. The CDR3 DNA follows: TGCGCCAGCAGCCAATTTGGCAATGAGCAGTTCTTC. It yields the protein CASSQFGNEQFF.

The genes are TRBV5-6 and TRBJ2-2, with D possibly TRBD1 on 5 matching bases. This CDR3 spans 15 amino acids. V lost 4 bases, J lost 2 bases, and 12 bases lay in between. Germline V gene sequence: CDR1 SGHDT, CDR2 YYEEEE. The chain's CDR3 is CASSQTTANTGELFF. As DNA, the CDR3 is TGTGCCAGCAGCCAAACGACAGCAAACACCGGGGAGCTGTTTTTT.

This chain links TRBV29-1 with TRBJ2-2; maybe TRBD1 (6 bases). There are 14 residues in the CDR3. V lost 7 bases and J lost 0, with 12 bases in between. Per germline, CDR1 SQVTM and CDR2 ANQGSEA. The CDR3 protein is CSATGTTNTGELFF. Written as DNA, the CDR3 is TGCAGCGCCACCGGGACAACGAACACCGGGGAGCTGTTTTTT.

The genes are TRBV18 and TRBJ1-2, with a tentative D call TRBD1 (5 bases). CDR3 length: 16 amino acids. V was pared by 2 bases and J by 4 bases, with 17 bases between. The germline CDR1 and CDR2 sequences are KGHSH and LQKENI. In DNA, the CDR3 is TGTGCCAGCTCACCAACCTCTCAGGGCCTCCTCTATGGCTACACCTTC. This gives the protein CASSPTSQGLLYGYTF.

This clone was picked up one time. The chain joins TRBV6-5 to TRBJ2-5; TRBD2 matches at 7 bases. The germline CDR1 and CDR2 sequences are MNHEY and SVGAGI. The CDR3 runs to 15 residues. With V trimmed by 0 bases and J by 5 bases, 6 bases remained unmatched. CDR3 loop: CASSYSGGGRETQYF. DNA of the CDR3: TGTGCCAGCAGTTACTCAGGCGGGGGAAGGGAGACCCAGTACTTC.

The genes are TRBV18 and TRBJ2-5; TRBD1 aligns across 11 bases. Germline lookup yields CDR1 KGHSH and CDR2 LQKENI. V was clipped by 1 base and J by 1 base; unmatched bases: 5. This CDR3 is built from 17 residues. The DNA of the CDR3 is TGTGCCAGCTCACCACTGGCGGGACAGGGGGTCCAAGAGACCCAGTACTTC. Amino acid sequence: CASSPLAGQGVQETQYF.

This clone showed up just once. The chain has TRBV6-4 and TRBJ2-3; TRBD1 is a possible D gene (5 bases). CDR1 and CDR2 (germline): MRHNA, SNTAGT. V lost 9 bases and J lost 2, with 18 bases in between. This CDR3 has 15 amino acids. CDR3 region: CASSPEQGYTDTQYF. CDR3 nucleotides: TGTGCCAGTTCCCCGGAGCAGGGCTACACAGATACGCAGTATTTT.

The chain uses TRBV29-1 and TRBJ1-2, with unresolved D. The CDR3 consists of 12 residues. Trimming removed 3 bases at V and 6 bases at J, with 11 bases between. CDR1 is SQVTM and CDR2 is ANQGSEA in the germline V gene. CDR3 DNA sequence: TGCAGCGTTGATCCCCGAGAAGATGGCTACACCTTC. This gives the protein CSVDPREDGYTF.

The rearrangement joins TRBV7-3 to TRBJ2-5; 13 positions agree with TRBD2. Unmatched junction bases numbered 4, after V lost 5 bases and J lost 4 bases. CDR3 length: 15 amino acids. Germline-derived CDR1 and CDR2 are SGHTA and FQGTGA. The DNA for the CDR3 is TGTGCCAGCAGCCCGGGACTAGCGGGAATAGAGACCCAGTACTTC. The encoded protein is CASSPGLAGIETQYF.

This clone was seen a single time. The chain is built from TRBV6-5 and TRBJ2-1; TRBD2 matches 9 bases. With 0 bases clipped from V and 7 bases from J, the junction kept 7 bases outside the gene matches. There are 16 residues in the CDR3. In germline, CDR1 is MNHEY, CDR2 SVGAGI. The CDR3 region has the DNA TGTGCCAGCAGTTACTCGTCCCTAGCGGGACGGAATGAGCAGTTCTTC. Its protein product is CASSYSSLAGRNEQFF.

This clone came up a few times. The J gene is TRBJ1-2, the V gene TRBV7-9; D might be TRBD1 (5 bases). Germline V gene data show CDR1 as SEHNR and CDR2 as FQNEAQ (reference sequence). The CDR3 runs 10 residues. The CDR3 DNA sequence: TGTGCTGTTTGGACATATGGCTACACCTTC. As protein: CAVWTYGYTF.

V and J are TRBV4-2 and TRBJ1-1, with 11 bases that match TRBD1. Per germline, CDR1 LGHNA and CDR2 YNFKEQ. Losses at the gene ends were 4 bases for V and 7 bases for J; bases not matched to a gene: 14. This CDR3 comprises 17 residues. CDR3 residues: CASSRRTGGRVSGEAFF. CDR3 nucleotide sequence: TGTGCCAGCAGCCGTAGGACAGGGGGCAGGGTAAGTGGTGAAGCTTTCTTT.

The V gene is TRBV5-5, the J gene TRBJ1-1; 10 bases match TRBD1. CDR1 and CDR2 (germline): SGHKS, YYEKEE (reference sequence). CDR3 length: 15 residues. The V gene end was trimmed by 2 bases and the J gene end by 6 bases; junction bases not matched to a gene: 7. CDR3 DNA: TGTGCCAGCAGCTTTGGGACAGGGGTAGTGGCTGAAGCTTTCTTT. Translated, it gives CASSFGTGVVAEAFF.

The chain recombines TRBV7-9 with TRBJ2-7; D is tentatively TRBD1 or TRBD2 (6 bases each). The CDR3 loop spans 17 amino acids. Germline-derived CDR1 and CDR2 are SEHNR and FQNEAQ (reference sequence). Deletions cut 0 bases from V and 2 bases from J, with 17 bases between. The CDR3 sequence is CASSLAPVRGPAYEQYF. The DNA of the CDR3 is TGTGCCAGCAGCTTAGCTCCTGTTCGGGGGCCTGCCTACGAGCAGTACTTC.